The 27 T cell receptor beta chains below all came from one sample that was sequenced in a study of OX40 agonist ivuxolimab in advanced cancers. The assay was immunoSEQ multiplex PCR, and TCRdb's table has in-frame clones only and misses some. The data contain more than 12,000 clones, 91% of them singletons. Source: CD4+ or CD8+ T cells sorted from blood, taken in a trial of the OX40 agonist ivuxolimab. The origin of the receptors is an adult with an advanced solid tumor such as melanoma, head and neck, liver or kidney cancer.

This chain uses TRBV13 with TRBJ2-3; D is uncertain. This CDR3 has 13 residues. Trimming pared 5 bases from V and 6 bases from J, leaving 12 bases between. Germline-derived CDR1 and CDR2 are PRHDT and FYEKMQ (reference sequence). CDR3 residues: CASSKAPTDTQYF. DNA for the CDR3: TGTGCCAGCAGCAAAGCCCCGACTGATACGCAGTATTTT.

V is TRBV7-2 and J is TRBJ1-2, with 10 bases fitting TRBD1. Germline assignment: CDR1 SGHTA and CDR2 FQGNSA. After removal of 1 base from V and 4 bases from J, the junction contained 9 bases not matched to a gene. The CDR3 length is 17 residues. CDR3 DNA sequence: TGTGCCAGCAGCTTAGAGGACAGGGGGACACCGGCCTATGGCTACACCTTC. Protein sequence: CASSLEDRGTPAYGYTF. Full variable domain (rest looked up from reference TRBV7-2 and TRBJ1-2): GAGVSQSPSNKVTEKGKDVELRCDPISGHTALYWYRQSLGQGLEFLIYFQGNSAPDKSGLPSDRFSAERTGGSVSTLTIQRTQQEDSAVYLCASSLEDRGTPAYGYTFGSGTRLTVV.

The chain couples TRBV7-9 to TRBJ1-2, with a possible D match to TRBD1 (6 bases). Germline CDR1 and CDR2: SEHNR and FQNEAQ (reference sequence). V was pared by 5 bases and J by 1 base, with 17 bases between. The CDR3 extends over 16 amino acids. CDR3 loop: CASSQPGTIYNYGYTF. The DNA of the CDR3 is TGTGCCAGCAGCCAACCCGGGACAATCTATAACTATGGCTACACCTTC.

The J gene is TRBJ1-1, the V gene TRBV7-2; possibly TRBD1 for D (6 bases). Trimming stripped 4 bases from V and 0 bases from J, with 9 bases between. The germline CDR1 and CDR2 sequences are SGHTA and FQGNSA. This CDR3 has 14 residues. The CDR3 coding sequence is TGTGCCAGCAGCTCAGACAGGATGAACACTGAAGCTTTCTTT. Protein sequence: CASSSDRMNTEAFF.

This sequence joins TRBV5-1 and TRBJ2-3; D possibly corresponds to TRBD2 (6 bases). The CDR3 length is 16 residues. Germline V lookup: CDR1 SGHRS, CDR2 YFSETQ. Trimming removed 2 bases from V and 2 bases from J, with 15 bases in between. The CDR3 region has the DNA TGCGCCAGCAGCTTACTGGGCGGGACCATCACAGATACGCAGTATTTT. The encoded protein is CASSLLGGTITDTQYF.

The chain combines TRBV5-8 with TRBJ2-1; D is uncertain. Germline V gene data show CDR1 as SGHTS and CDR2 as YDEGEE. The ends were cut back, 0 bases at V and 6 bases at J, with 10 bases in the middle. The CDR3 totals 14 residues. The chain's CDR3 is CASSLVVWGNEQFF. CDR3 coding DNA: TGTGCCAGCAGCTTGGTAGTTTGGGGCAATGAGCAGTTCTTC.

The CDR3 region has the DNA TGTGCCAGCAGTTTCCCCGGAAAGGTGAACACTGAAGCTTTCTTT. Translating it yields CASSFPGKVNTEAFF. The chain uses TRBV28 and TRBJ1-1; D unresolved. V gave up 3 bases and J gave up 0 bases, with 11 bases separating them. The V gene's germline CDR1 is MDHEN and CDR2 SYDVKM. The CDR3 has 15 amino acids.

This chain joins TRBV19 and TRBJ1-2; 8 bases map to TRBD1. The CDR3 extends over 15 amino acids. Germline CDR1 LNHDA, CDR2 SQIVND (reference sequence). V was pared by 0 bases and J by 6 bases, with 6 bases of the junction left unmatched. The CDR3 protein is CASSIDWDRRNGYTF. The DNA of the CDR3 is TGTGCCAGTAGTATAGATTGGGACAGGCGTAATGGCTACACCTTC.

This clone appeared a single time. The chain recombines TRBV29-1 with TRBJ2-7; 9 bases agree with TRBD1. This CDR3 has 13 amino acids. Germline V lookup: CDR1 SQVTM, CDR2 ANQGSEA. The V gene end was trimmed by 6 bases and the J gene end by 3 bases; junction bases not matched to a gene: 6. In nucleotides, the CDR3 is TGCAGCGTATCCGGGACAGGGTACTACGAGCAGTACTTC. This codes for CSVSGTGYYEQYF.

In DNA form, the CDR3 reads TGTGCCAGCAGTCCCCAGGGACCCCGGTGGGAGCAGTACTTC. The encoded protein is CASSPQGPRWEQYF. The rearrangement uses TRBV27 and TRBJ2-7; the D gene could be TRBD1 or TRBD2 (5 bases each). Germline CDR1 is MNHEY and CDR2 is SMNVEV (reference sequence). The CDR3 spans 14 residues. The germline V and J ends were trimmed by 5 bases and 7 bases, with 18 bases remaining between them.

The chain combines TRBV7-9 with TRBJ1-5; D uncertain. Germline CDR1 and CDR2: SEHNR and FQNEAQ (reference sequence). V dropped 5 bases and J dropped 0 bases, with 17 bases sitting between them. The CDR3 consists of 17 residues. The CDR3 DNA reads as TGTGCCAGCAGCCCCGCGTATTCTAACTATAGCAATCAGCCCCAGCATTTT. It translates to CASSPAYSNYSNQPQHF.

The gene calls are TRBV5-6 and TRBJ2-3; TRBD2 agrees at 8 bases. V shed 2 bases and J 4 bases; nucleotides not matched to a gene: 9. The CDR3 contains 16 residues. Germline-derived CDR1 and CDR2 are SGHDT and YYEEEE. CDR3 DNA sequence: TGTGCCAGCAGCTTCCCGCGGGAGGTGGGGCCAGATACGCAGTATTTT. Translation: CASSFPREVGPDTQYF.

This chain uses TRBV19 with TRBJ2-7; 10 nucleotides match TRBD2. The germline V gene encodes CDR1 LNHDA and CDR2 SQIVND (reference sequence). There are 15 residues in the CDR3. V was clipped by 0 bases and J by 7 bases; unmatched bases: 6. The CDR3 reads CASSIELAGYWEQYF. DNA for the CDR3: TGTGCCAGTAGTATAGAACTAGCGGGGTATTGGGAGCAGTACTTC.

The chain uses TRBV5-6 and TRBJ2-7; the D gene is possibly TRBD1 (6 bases). CDR3 size: 13 residues. Germline V gene sequence: CDR1 SGHDT, CDR2 YYEEEE. Trimming cost V 4 bases and J 4 bases, with 12 bases left between them. The CDR3 protein is CASSPGTIYEQYF. The CDR3, as DNA: TGTGCCAGCAGCCCCGGGACAATTTACGAGCAGTACTTC. The whole variable domain, remainder taken from reference TRBV5-6 and TRBJ2-7, is DAGVTQSPTHLIKTRGQQVTLRCSPKSGHDTVSWYQQALGQGPQFIFQYYEEEERQRGNFPDRFSGHQFPNYSSELNVNALLLGDSALYLCASSPGTIYEQYFGPGTRLTVT.

CDR3 nucleotides: TGTGCCAGCAGTGTAGTAGGGACTCAAGACTACGAGCAGTACTTC. As protein: CASSVVGTQDYEQYF. V and J are TRBV6-6 and TRBJ2-7; tentative D call: TRBD2 (6 bases). The CDR3 totals 15 residues. Trimming removed 5 bases at V and 3 bases at J, with 17 bases between. Germline lookup yields CDR1 MNHNY and CDR2 SVGAGI (reference sequence).

There are a few counts of this clone. The chain uses TRBV4-1 and TRBJ2-1; D is possibly TRBD1 or TRBD2 (5 bases each). Germline values: CDR1 MGHRA, CDR2 YSYEKL. CDR3 length: 18 amino acids. Trimming cost V 3 bases and J 7 bases, with 25 bases left between them. The CDR3 here is CASSHREGTGPLGNEQFF. CDR3 bases: TGCGCCAGCAGCCACCGAGAGGGGACGGGTCCTCTGGGGAATGAGCAGTTCTTC.

This chain connects TRBV9 to TRBJ1-1, with TRBD1 as a possible D gene (5 bases). V was clipped by 5 bases and J by 0 bases, with 20 bases between them. CDR1 and CDR2 (germline): SGDLS, YYNGEE. The CDR3 loop spans 17 amino acids. For the CDR3, the DNA is TGTGCCAGCAGTGAATCAGGGTCTGGGATGATGAACACTGAAGCTTTCTTT. Translating it yields CASSESGSGMMNTEAFF.

The chain joins TRBV28 to TRBJ1-4; 9 bases agree with TRBD1. Germline trimming cut 7 bases from V and 8 bases from J; bases unmatched to any gene: 8. CDR3 length equals 14 residues. Germline lookup yields CDR1 MDHEN and CDR2 SYDVKM. The CDR3 sequence: CASTPDRGSEKLFF. As DNA, the CDR3 is TGTGCCAGCACCCCGGACAGGGGCAGCGAAAAACTGTTTTTT.

The rearrangement uses TRBV9 and TRBJ1-2, with D maybe TRBD1 (6 bases). Between the trimmed V and J ends, which lost 0 bases and 1 base, there was a span of 7 bases. Germline CDR1 SGDLS, CDR2 YYNGEE. CDR3 length: 14 amino acids. The chain's CDR3 is CASSVEDSNYGYTF. The CDR3 nucleotides are TGTGCCAGCAGCGTAGAGGACAGTAACTATGGCTACACCTTC.

This clone occurred once. The rearrangement uses TRBV6-1 and TRBJ2-3; D is possibly TRBD1 (6 bases). V was clipped by 2 bases and J by 4 bases, with 13 bases between them. The CDR3 is made up of 15 amino acids. CDR1 and CDR2 from the germline V gene are MNHNS and SASEGT. The CDR3 nucleotides read TGTGCCAGCAGTGAAAACAGGGAAATCGCAGATACGCAGTATTTT. This translates into CASSENREIADTQYF.

The J gene is TRBJ2-7, the V gene TRBV6-6, with D perhaps being TRBD1 or TRBD2 (5 bases each). Trimming pared 4 bases from V and 7 bases from J, leaving 20 bases between. Germline V gives CDR1 MNHNY, CDR2 SVGAGI (reference sequence). CDR3 length: 15 residues. CDR3 sequence (DNA): TGTGCCAGCAGTTTGGCAGGTCAGGGACCCCTTGAGCAGTACTTC. Amino acid sequence: CASSLAGQGPLEQYF.

The V gene is TRBV2, the J gene TRBJ2-3, with D possibly TRBD1 on 6 matching bases. Trimming cost V 10 bases and J 6 bases, with 26 bases left between them. The CDR3 runs 16 residues. Germline values: CDR1 SNHLY, CDR2 FYNNEI. The CDR3 is CANFPTGSPNRDTQYF. CDR3 nucleotides: TGTGCCAACTTTCCCACAGGGTCCCCAAATCGCGATACGCAGTATTTT.

In DNA form, the CDR3 reads TGTGCCATCAGTACTAGCGGGAGGGCATCAGATACGCAGTATTTT. Translation: CAISTSGRASDTQYF. V and J are TRBV10-3 and TRBJ2-3; TRBD2 agrees at 13 bases. This CDR3 spans 15 amino acids. Germline CDR1 reads ENHRY; CDR2 reads SYGVKD. The J segment lost 4 bases and the V segment lost 5 bases, leaving 3 bases of the junction unmatched.

V gene TRBV19 combines with J gene TRBJ2-7; 12 bases are a match to TRBD2. Per germline, CDR1 LNHDA and CDR2 SQIVND (reference sequence). The CDR3 covers 16 residues. J gave up 4 bases and V 5 bases, and 9 bases lay outside the gene matches. The CDR3 bases are TGTGCCAGTAGTTCCCGACTAGCGGGGGAGGCATACGAGCAGTACTTC. Protein product: CASSSRLAGEAYEQYF. Based on the CDR3 plus reference TRBV19 and TRBJ2-7, the full variable domain is DGGITQSPKYLFRKEGQNVTLSCEQNLNHDAMYWYRQDPGQGLRLIYYSQIVNDFQKGDIAEGYSVSREKKESFPLTVTSAQKNPTAFYLCASSSRLAGEAYEQYFGPGTRLTVT.

This chain connects TRBV15 to TRBJ1-2; D remains unclear. The germline CDR1 and CDR2 sequences are LNHNV and YYDKDF (reference sequence). The ends were cut back, 3 bases at V and 1 base at J, with 9 bases in the middle. The CDR3 loop spans 14 amino acids. Here the CDR3 DNA reads TGTGCCACCAGCAGGGAGTTCCTTAACTATGGCTACACCTTC. Translating gives CATSREFLNYGYTF.

The chain recombines TRBV28 with TRBJ1-5; D is unclear. This CDR3 has 16 residues. The germline CDR1 and CDR2 sequences are MDHEN and SYDVKM. V was trimmed by 7 bases and J by 6 bases, leaving 22 bases between them. The CDR3 DNA reads as TGTGCCAGCACCGAGTGGGCAGACCGTGGGGTTCAGCCCCAGCATTTT. Translated, it gives CASTEWADRGVQPQHF.

The chain couples TRBV7-9 to TRBJ2-3, with TRBD2 matching 9 bases. The CDR3 is 19 residues long. With 4 bases clipped from V and 2 bases from J, the junction kept 16 bases outside the gene matches. Germline V gene data show CDR1 as SEHNR and CDR2 as FQNEAQ (reference sequence). The CDR3 nucleotides read TGTGCCAGCAGCTCCCACTGGCTAGCGGGAACCTCTTTCACAGATACGCAGTATTTT. Residues: CASSSHWLAGTSFTDTQYF.